This is a list of T cell receptor beta chains from one sample in a study of T cells in Graves' hyperthyroidism and ophthalmopathy. Each CDR3 protein gets one entry after TCRdb re-called the multiplex PCR reads with MiXCR. The sample includes 700,000 or so distinct CDR3 sequences, 15% to 20% seen only once; the top ten take over 7.5%. Source material: blood. These receptors came from a man in his late teens or twenties with Graves' hyperthyroidism. Both conserved end residues are trimmed from each CDR3. The order of the fields is J gene, V gene, CDR3 protein.

j_call: TRBJ2-7
v_call: TRBV7-8
cdr3_aa: ASRRTSGEYEQY

j_call: TRBJ2-5
v_call: TRBV28
cdr3_aa: ASSLTAGGPETQY

j_call: TRBJ2-5
v_call: TRBV3-1
cdr3_aa: ASSHRVETQY

j_call: TRBJ2-3
v_call: TRBV2
cdr3_aa: ASGAEMGGTQY

j_call: TRBJ2-3
v_call: TRBV7-9
cdr3_aa: ASSLGLLAGGRDTQY

j_call: TRBJ2-1
v_call: TRBV20-1
cdr3_aa: SARWGSAYNEQF

j_call: TRBJ1-4
v_call: TRBV20-1
cdr3_aa: SAFRGGGEKLF

j_call: TRBJ2-7
v_call: TRBV29-1
cdr3_aa: SVDREGYEQY

j_call: TRBJ1-1
v_call: TRBV28
cdr3_aa: ASTSLTEAF

j_call: TRBJ2-1
v_call: TRBV11-2
cdr3_aa: ASSHPRGIASYNEQF

j_call: TRBJ2-7
v_call: TRBV9
cdr3_aa: ASSVGSASSYEQY

j_call: TRBJ2-1
v_call: TRBV7-3
cdr3_aa: ASSPGTSGWLNEQF

j_call: TRBJ1-1
v_call: TRBV29-1
cdr3_aa: SVVEGRSTEAF

j_call: TRBJ2-3
v_call: TRBV27
cdr3_aa: ASSPLAGRGTDTQY

j_call: TRBJ2-2
v_call: TRBV28
cdr3_aa: ASSFDLGGTGELF

j_call: TRBJ2-3
v_call: TRBV27
cdr3_aa: ASSLSLAAGNTQY

j_call: TRBJ2-7
v_call: TRBV10-3
cdr3_aa: AISEALIGEQY

j_call: TRBJ1-5
v_call: TRBV5-1
cdr3_aa: ASSPGTDLNQPQH

j_call: TRBJ2-2
v_call: TRBV6-2/TRBV6-3
cdr3_aa: ASSGIGRVFSNTGELF

j_call: TRBJ2-6
v_call: TRBV7-8
cdr3_aa: ASSWSRGQGGANVLT

j_call: TRBJ2-1
v_call: TRBV28
cdr3_aa: ASGRLATYNEQF

j_call: TRBJ2-7
v_call: TRBV3-1
cdr3_aa: ASSQEAADTYEQY

j_call: TRBJ2-7
v_call: TRBV28
cdr3_aa: ASSSGPGRAPYEQY

j_call: TRBJ1-1
v_call: TRBV19
cdr3_aa: ASSPGPAGNTEAF

j_call: TRBJ2-3
v_call: TRBV7-9
cdr3_aa: ASSLARLGLAGRTDTQY

j_call: TRBJ2-7
v_call: TRBV28
cdr3_aa: ASSFPNRDEQY

j_call: TRBJ1-1
v_call: TRBV11-3
cdr3_aa: ASSLLEVTEAF

j_call: TRBJ2-7
v_call: TRBV18
cdr3_aa: ASSPTGTYEQY

j_call: TRBJ1-4
v_call: TRBV27
cdr3_aa: ASSSNTPLTNREKLF

j_call: TRBJ1-5
v_call: TRBV24-1
cdr3_aa: ATSDSPFSNQPQH

j_call: TRBJ1-2
v_call: TRBV12-3/TRBV12-4
cdr3_aa: ASSLVAGNYGYT

j_call: TRBJ2-3
v_call: TRBV2
cdr3_aa: ASSAALPRGTDTQY

j_call: TRBJ2-3
v_call: TRBV6-1
cdr3_aa: ASKRGLAVSTDTQY

j_call: TRBJ2-7
v_call: TRBV7-9
cdr3_aa: ASSLAGPFSRQY

j_call: TRBJ2-3
v_call: TRBV7-9
cdr3_aa: ASSLFLADTQY

j_call: TRBJ2-1
v_call: TRBV2
cdr3_aa: ASNFGTGTPRVDNEQF

j_call: TRBJ2-1
v_call: TRBV20-1
cdr3_aa: SALSLLGSSYNEQF

j_call: TRBJ2-1
v_call: TRBV7-2
cdr3_aa: ASSDRVGGNEQF

j_call: TRBJ2-7
v_call: TRBV7-2
cdr3_aa: ASSFSQRLAPSYEQY

j_call: TRBJ2-1
v_call: TRBV10-3
cdr3_aa: AITPAEPTIRNEQF

j_call: TRBJ1-2
v_call: TRBV6-1
cdr3_aa: ASSSGDSGYT

j_call: TRBJ1-2
v_call: TRBV2
cdr3_aa: ASRRQSYGYT

j_call: TRBJ2-5
v_call: TRBV9
cdr3_aa: ASSNPGGAETQY

j_call: TRBJ1-1
v_call: TRBV20-1
cdr3_aa: SAQGPGVGEAF

j_call: TRBJ2-7
v_call: TRBV29-1
cdr3_aa: SVQGRPYEQY

j_call: TRBJ2-7
v_call: TRBV3-1
cdr3_aa: ASNSAGGGHEQY

j_call: TRBJ2-1
v_call: TRBV19
cdr3_aa: ASSIEGGGNEQF

j_call: TRBJ1-2
v_call: TRBV6-1
cdr3_aa: ASSYGGASGYT

j_call: TRBJ2-7
v_call: TRBV20-1
cdr3_aa: SARGDRSSYEQY

j_call: TRBJ2-7
v_call: TRBV7-9
cdr3_aa: ASSFPDRGEQY